This T cell receptor beta chain came from a study of cytomegalovirus exposure and HLA in healthy donors. On the study more broadly: Previous work identified around 120 million unique TCR beta sequences from about 179 million T cells. Study-level findings and limits: Common viral pathogens seemed to be connected with several of the most significant clusters, according to a later analysis. Associated with cytomegalovirus, according to the listing, were around 160 TCR beta chains.

Notes on this clone: The antigen remains unidentified.

Per the germline V gene, CDR1 is GTSNPN and CDR2 is SVGIG (reference sequence). There are 12 residues in the CDR3. The primer mix had 60 Vbeta and 13 Jbeta primers. Libraries were prepared by immunoSEQ multiplex PCR; TCRdb keeps only in-frame clonotypes and omits some of them. The data show 200,000 to 250,000 clones, roughly 84% seen once. At sampling all donors were nominally healthy, likely with unrecorded immune exposures. This TCR came from a boy aged 2 to 10 in good health and CMV-seronegative. This rearrangement joins TRBV30 to TRBJ2-7; D might be TRBD2 (6 bases). Material for sequencing was PBMCs. DNA of the CDR3: TGTGCTTACCGGAGGGGATTGGGGGAGCAGTACTTC. Its translation: CAYRRGLGEQYF.